One T cell receptor beta chain is described in this entry. What antigen it recognizes has not been identified. No qualities accompany the bases; no much larger clone lies one base away. The cohort comprised some 730 healthy bone marrow donors. All cohort members were sampled while nominally healthy, although unrecorded immune exposures were likely present. The donor was CMV seropositive and belonged to the group of about 290 seropositive cohort members. Each donor provided a peripheral blood sample, and peripheral blood mononuclear cells were used for TCR beta sequencing. Genomic DNA was extracted from the blood cell samples with the Qiagen DNeasy Blood Extraction Kit. CDR3 length: 16 amino acids, cysteine to phenylalanine. The retained sequence is limited to the CDR3, 48 bases, with the frame set at the first base. Taken from the germline V gene (reference sequence), the CDR1 and CDR2 loops are LNHDA and SQIVND. After removal of 5 bases from V and 0 bases from J, the junction retains 8 bases not matched to a gene.

The receptor library was made with the immunoSEQ multiplex PCR assay. For the multiplex PCR, a mixture combining 60 forward primers for TCR Vbeta segments and 13 reverse primers for TCR Jbeta segments was used. Amplification of the CDR3 region of rearranged TCR beta genes was performed with a multiplex PCR assay on genomic DNA. The amplified TCR beta libraries were sequenced on the Illumina HiSeq System as 87-base-pair reads. As for the original processing: A later analysis tallied approximately 87 million unique TCR beta chains across the roughly 610 repertoires, and around 10 million of those chains were shared by two or more donors. To remove PCR and sequencing errors, raw reads were error-corrected and collapsed into unique sequences using a nearest-neighbor algorithm that merged closely related sequences. To assign V, D and J gene segments, CDR3 sequences were aligned to IMGT reference sequences. For a sequence to be retained, a match of at least six nucleotides to both a V gene segment and a J gene segment was required. Rearrangements were classified as productive when the CDR3 lacked stop codons and remained in frame with V and J, and all other rearrangements were classified as non-productive. CDR3 was defined according to IMGT convention as the region running from the second conserved V-encoded cysteine to the conserved J-encoded phenylalanine. The earlier analysis of 550 to 650 of the donors excluded any sequence lacking an unambiguous match to a single V gene segment. In an earlier analysis of more than 500 of the donors, a V segment was called functional when productive rearrangements were above 56.7%, and segregating when the standard deviation between donors exceeded 5%. A statistical classification framework was built to diagnose cytomegalovirus status from the catalog of TCR beta chain sequences. V and J gene assignment, in a later analysis, came from comparing TCR nucleotide sequences with IMGT/GENE-DB human TR gene sequences. The TCRdist pipeline was used in a later analysis to assign CDR3 sequences and most-parsimonious VDJ recombination scenarios. In a later analysis, each TCR beta chain was defined by its CDR3 amino acid sequence together with its V-gene family, and reads lacking a unique V-gene family were excluded. As a way to deal with suspected cross-contamination and a sequencing artifact, a later analysis dropped 450 to 700 nucleotide sequences that were highly shared and had low generation probability. In a later analysis, a clonal expansion index for each public chain was calculated from normalized within-repertoire ranks of inferred template counts. In a later analysis, generation probabilities were computed with a VDJ recombination model fitted to out-of-frame rearrangements, and the resulting probabilities were checked against IGoR. A later analysis scored TCR-TCR, TCR-HLA and TCR-CMV co-occurrence with hypergeometric tests, applying a repertoire-size bias correction to TCR pairs. In a later analysis, false discovery rates were estimated by permuting HLA or CMV assignments 20 times. In a later analysis, co-occurring TCRs were grouped using DBSCAN, and TCRdist sequence similarity was added for clustering within HLA-allele-positive subsets. Repertoires with fewer than 30,000 or more than 120,000 public chains, plus five repertoires with anomalous nucleotide sharing, were excluded from co-occurrence clustering. Not all clones reach the TCRdb copy of this immuneACCESS table, which keeps in-frame sequences only. Checked studies attribute under half of the gap to unresolved V genes and leave the rest unexplained. Clone size and V and J calls were adopted from that table, with D and trimming inferred from the DNA. The sample records 95,000 to 110,000 clones, 10% of which are singletons. Jointly, the top ten make up 5.5% to 7.5% of the sample.

The sample is drawn from a study of cytomegalovirus exposure and HLA in healthy donors (dated by TCRdb to about 2017). For context, the study as a whole: An earlier analysis of fewer than 750 of the donors reported over 250 Gb of sequence data and around 100 million unique TCR beta sequences obtained from around 190 million T cells. All discovery cohort repertoires had been generated using a single sequencing platform. In the later analysis, no new phenotypic data were used to find candidate immune exposures; instead, reliance was placed on TCR beta sequences and their occurrence across donors. Donor age, sex, ethnicity and CMV serostatus were compiled alongside the repertoire data. Genome-wide SNP genotypes for about 55% of the 666 donors were used in a later genetic analysis, which treated that subset as a discovery cohort. To predict cytomegalovirus infection status, the study brought together high-throughput TCR immunosequencing, statistical association of individual TCRs with disease status, and machine learning. In addition to the first cohort of around 670 subjects, a separate validation cohort of under 150 different subjects was used. An early release that covered about 600 HLA-typed donors contained about 300 gigabases of sequencing data and about 93 million unique TCR sequences. The aim of the study was to test whether cataloging public T cell receptors could identify signatures of past pathogen exposure. Among 350 to 400 genotyped donors of the cohort, an average of around 240,000 unique TCR beta nucleotide sequences were sequenced per donor, roughly a sixth of them non-productive. The study used immunosequencing to profile the T cell repertoires of approximately 690 subjects and linked those repertoires to cytomegalovirus serostatus. Typing coverage differed by locus: A, B, C, DRB1 and DQB1 were typed in roughly 620-630 donors, DQA1 in around 500, DPA1 in around 610, and DPB1 in just under 490. Both class I and class II loci were covered by HLA typing, at four-digit resolution. To decide whether each TCR beta V gene segment behaved as functional or pseudogenic, an earlier analysis of 587 of the donors relied on high-throughput TCR beta sequencing. Among the roughly 370 genotyped donors, approximately 77% belonged to the genetic ancestry cluster associated with self-reported Caucasian donors. To study patterns of TCR occurrence, a later analysis re-analyzed previously published TCR beta repertoires from just over 650 donors and added high-resolution HLA genotyping. Four to six DR-DQ haplotypes were handled as single units for association and clustering, since linkage in the cohort was strong.

What the research found in general, with its limitations: In a later analysis, HLA-associated TCR beta chains showed more clonal expansion and lower generation probabilities than non-associated chains that were equally common. In a later analysis, around 15,000 TCR beta sequences were associated with specific HLA alleles at a false discovery rate of 0.05. Some IMGT-functional V segments, including TRBV6-2 and TRBV6-3, could not be distinguished by the 87-base-pair reads and were therefore excluded. Assigning TCR associations to individual alleles was difficult when HLA alleles, especially DR and DQ, strongly co-occurred. A further reported finding was that TCR beta sequences accurately predicted the HLA-A and HLA-B alleles for most subjects in the first cohort. In vitro tests confirmed that a few of the cytomegalovirus-associated TCR beta chains recognize cytomegalovirus antigens. Compared with the roughly 600-donor mean, donors in an Asian-associated ancestry cluster had fewer N-insertions in productive TCRs, according to a later genetic analysis. The cohort was sequenced for TCR beta chains only, and without alpha or paired-chain data the features that could be detected were limited. The earlier analysis of about 600 of the donors excluded 15 to 20 rarely observed V segments, including chromosome 9 orphons, because counts were too low. Linkage disequilibrium might explain the correlated functional status among segregating V segments, but an unknown experimental factor could not be ruled out. A later genetic analysis associated a missense DCLRE1C variant with V-gene and J-gene trimming of TCR beta chains, and an independent cohort replicated the association. In a later analysis, most CMV-associated TCR beta chains were found to appear HLA-restricted, with HLA associations seemingly driven largely by CMV exposure. Presence/absence analyses assumed roughly uniform sequencing depth across donors, an assumption that may not hold. According to a later analysis, parvovirus B19, influenza, CMV and Epstein-Barr virus appeared linked to several top co-occurrence clusters. In both the original and validation cohorts, the classifier was reported to diagnose cytomegalovirus status with high specificity and sensitivity. According to the authors, the approach could potentially be generalized to other disease states and immunological phenotypes. Across donors, most TCR sequences were observed very rarely, whereas some public TCRs were present in many individuals. The only immune exposure information available for the cohort was CMV serostatus. Because some donors lacked HLA typing at each locus, the association tests relied only on the typed subset. A group of highly shared sequence variants was considered likely to be a technical artifact of the sequencing pipeline. In the study, approximately 160 TCR beta chains were listed as associated with cytomegalovirus. In an earlier analysis of around 600 of the donors, most TCR beta V segments were observed in productive rearrangements about 90% or about 30% of the time, broadly matching IMGT annotations. In a later analysis, the rate of TCR association differed among HLA loci, with DRB1 alleles having the most associated TCRs and HLA-C alleles having the fewest.

Input material: PBMCs. The sequence came from a man aged 35 to 55 in good health and CMV-seropositive. The chain links TRBV19 with TRBJ2-7; 9 nucleotides in the junction match TRBD2. The nucleotide sequence reads as follows: TGTGCCAGTAGTTCTGAACTAGCGGGCCTCTCCTACGAGCAGTACTTC. Translation gives CASSSELAGLSYEQYF.